This T cell receptor (beta chain) was captured by sequencing in a study of T cells in localized non-small cell lung cancer. TCRdb's copy holds only in-frame clones and misses some; the assay was immunoSEQ multiplex PCR. This repertoire shows about 72,000 clones, 84% found once; its top ten account for approximately 1.2%. Study results and limitations: The highest T cell clonality was in uninvolved adjacent lung, above tumor. Elevated circulating T cell density in blood was associated with longer overall survival.

Trimming cost V 5 bases and J 7 bases; bases outside gene matches: 4. The CDR3 consists of 13 residues. CDR1 is SGHTA, CDR2 FQGTGA, per germline. In this sample, this clone turned up a few times. The antigen remains undetermined. The sample in question was peripheral blood, obtained before any cancer treatment. This chain links TRBV7-3 with TRBJ2-1; 8 nucleotides match TRBD2. This clonotype originated in a female donor of 60 years or more with stage I lung adenocarcinoma. The CDR3 DNA is TGTGCCAGCAGCGCCGGGACTAGGAATGAGCAGTTCTTC. Encoded protein: CASSAGTRNEQFF.